Reported below is one TCR beta chain. The data were taken from a study of blood T cell repertoires in COVID-19. V was shortened by 2 bases and J by 1 base, with 8 bases between the two germline ends. Looked up from germline, CDR1 is KGHSH and CDR2 is LQKENI. This CDR3 spans 14 amino acids. Repertoires were generated with immunoSEQ multiplex PCR, while TCRdb's copy carries only in-frame clones and drops some. The repertoire has over 150,000 clones, more than 70% of them found once; the top ten carry under 8%. Sequenced: PBMCs or T cells enriched from blood (not recorded which). The clonotype was recovered from a man aged 40-49 years who had recovered from COVID-19. The chain uses TRBV18 and TRBJ1-1, with D hard to call. The DNA for the CDR3 is TGTGCCAGCTCACCAGGCGCGGAGAACACTGAAGCTTTCTTT. Translated: CASSPGAENTEAFF.